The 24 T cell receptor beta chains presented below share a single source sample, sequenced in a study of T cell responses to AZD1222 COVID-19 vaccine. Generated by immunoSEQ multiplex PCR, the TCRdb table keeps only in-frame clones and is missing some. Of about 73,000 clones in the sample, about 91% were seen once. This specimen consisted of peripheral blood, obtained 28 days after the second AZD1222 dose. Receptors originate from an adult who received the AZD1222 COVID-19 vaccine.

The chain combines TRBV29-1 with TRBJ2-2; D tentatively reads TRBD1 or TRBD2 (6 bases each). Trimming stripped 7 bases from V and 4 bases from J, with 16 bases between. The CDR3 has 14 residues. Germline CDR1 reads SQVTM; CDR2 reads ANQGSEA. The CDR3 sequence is CSARPPGATGELFF. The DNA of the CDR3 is TGCAGCGCACGACCCCCGGGGGCCACCGGGGAGCTGTTTTTT.

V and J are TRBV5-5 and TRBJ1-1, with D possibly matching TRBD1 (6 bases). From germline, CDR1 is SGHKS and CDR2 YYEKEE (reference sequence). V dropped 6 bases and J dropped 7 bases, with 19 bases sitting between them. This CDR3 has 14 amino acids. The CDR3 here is CASTLVPGGGEAFF. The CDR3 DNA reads TGTGCCAGCACCTTAGTCCCGGGAGGGGGTGAAGCTTTCTTT.

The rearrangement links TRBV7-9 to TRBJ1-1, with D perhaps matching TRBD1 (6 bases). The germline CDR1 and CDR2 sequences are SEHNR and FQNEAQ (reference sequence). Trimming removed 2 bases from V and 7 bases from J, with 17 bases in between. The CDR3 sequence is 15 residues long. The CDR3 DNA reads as TGTGCCAGCAGCTTATGGGGGGCAGTAAGTAGTGAAGCTTTCTTT. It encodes CASSLWGAVSSEAFF. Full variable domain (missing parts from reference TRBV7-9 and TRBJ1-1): DTGVSQNPRHKITKRGQNVTFRCDPISEHNRLYWYRQTLGQGPEFLTYFQNEAQLEKSRLLSDRFSAERPKGSFSTLEIQRTEQGDSAMYLCASSLWGAVSSEAFFGQGTRLTVV.

CDR3 amino acids: CASRAGGYNEQFF. The CDR3 DNA reads as TGTGCCAGCAGGGCGGGGGGCTACAATGAGCAGTTCTTC. The chain recombines TRBV5-4 with TRBJ2-1, with 8 bases fitting TRBD2. Per the germline V gene, CDR1 is SGHNT and CDR2 is YYREEE (reference sequence). The CDR3 totals 13 residues. The junction had 1 base not matched to a gene; V was cut back by 5 bases and J by 3 bases.

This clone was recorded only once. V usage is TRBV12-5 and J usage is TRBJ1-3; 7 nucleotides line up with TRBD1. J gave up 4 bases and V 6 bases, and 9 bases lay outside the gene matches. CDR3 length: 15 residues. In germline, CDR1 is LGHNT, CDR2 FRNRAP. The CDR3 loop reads CASGRSDRAGNTIYF. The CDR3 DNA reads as TGTGCTAGTGGCCGAAGCGACAGGGCCGGAAACACCATATATTTT.

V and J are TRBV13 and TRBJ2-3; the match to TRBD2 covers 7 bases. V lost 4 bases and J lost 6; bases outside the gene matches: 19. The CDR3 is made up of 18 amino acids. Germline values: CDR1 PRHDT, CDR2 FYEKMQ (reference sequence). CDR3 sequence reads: CASSSQALSQAGWDTQYF. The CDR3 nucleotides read TGTGCCAGCAGCTCCCAAGCTTTATCCCAAGCGGGGTGGGATACGCAGTATTTT.

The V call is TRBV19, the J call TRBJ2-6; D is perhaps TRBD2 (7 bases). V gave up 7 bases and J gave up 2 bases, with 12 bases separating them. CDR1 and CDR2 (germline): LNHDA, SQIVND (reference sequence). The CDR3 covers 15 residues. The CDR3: CASTREGAGANVLTF. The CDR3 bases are TGTGCCAGTACCAGGGAGGGGGCTGGGGCCAACGTCCTGACTTTC.

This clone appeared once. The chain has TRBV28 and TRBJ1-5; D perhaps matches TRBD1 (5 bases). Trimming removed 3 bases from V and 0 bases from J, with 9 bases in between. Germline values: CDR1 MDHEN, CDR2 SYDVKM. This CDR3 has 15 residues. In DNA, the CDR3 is TGTGCCAGCAGTTTTACAGGCAGTAGCAATCAGCCCCAGCATTTT. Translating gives CASSFTGSSNQPQHF.

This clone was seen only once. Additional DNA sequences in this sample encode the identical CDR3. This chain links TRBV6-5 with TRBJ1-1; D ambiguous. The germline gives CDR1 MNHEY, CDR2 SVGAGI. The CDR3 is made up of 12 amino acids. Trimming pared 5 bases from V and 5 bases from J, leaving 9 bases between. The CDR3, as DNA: TGTGCCAGCAGTCCTGGTGGGACTGAAGCTTTCTTT. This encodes CASSPGGTEAFF.

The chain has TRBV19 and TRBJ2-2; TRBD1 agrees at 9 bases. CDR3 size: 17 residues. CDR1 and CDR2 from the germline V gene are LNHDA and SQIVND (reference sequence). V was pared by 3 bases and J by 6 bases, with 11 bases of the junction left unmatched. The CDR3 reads CASSILLWGQGSGELFF. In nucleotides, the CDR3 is TGTGCCAGTAGTATCCTCCTATGGGGACAGGGTTCCGGGGAGCTGTTTTTT.

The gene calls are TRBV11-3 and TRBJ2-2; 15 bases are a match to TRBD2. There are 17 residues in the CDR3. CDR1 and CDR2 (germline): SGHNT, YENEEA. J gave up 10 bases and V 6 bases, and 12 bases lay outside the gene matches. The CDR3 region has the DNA TGTGCCAGCAGTAGAACCCGGACTAGCGGGAGGGCCAAGGAGCTGTTTTTT. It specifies CASSRTRTSGRAKELFF.

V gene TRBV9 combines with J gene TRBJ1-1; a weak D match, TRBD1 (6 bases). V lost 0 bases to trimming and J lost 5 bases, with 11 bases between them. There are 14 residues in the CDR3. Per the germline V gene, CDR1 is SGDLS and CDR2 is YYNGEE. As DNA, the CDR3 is TGTGCCAGCAGCGTAGTTGGGGGCCGGACTGAAGCTTTCTTT. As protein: CASSVVGGRTEAFF.

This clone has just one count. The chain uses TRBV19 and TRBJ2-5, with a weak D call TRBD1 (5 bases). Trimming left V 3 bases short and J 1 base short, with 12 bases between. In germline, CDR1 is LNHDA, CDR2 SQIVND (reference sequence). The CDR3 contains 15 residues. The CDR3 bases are TGTGCCAGTAGTATGGGGCCAGGTACCCAAGAGACCCAGTACTTC. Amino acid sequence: CASSMGPGTQETQYF.

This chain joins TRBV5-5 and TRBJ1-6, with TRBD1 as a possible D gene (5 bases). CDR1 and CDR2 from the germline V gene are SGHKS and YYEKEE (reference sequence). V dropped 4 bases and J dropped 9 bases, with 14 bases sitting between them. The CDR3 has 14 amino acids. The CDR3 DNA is TGTGCCAGCAGCGACAGCCCGACCATTTCACCCCTCCACTTT. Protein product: CASSDSPTISPLHF.

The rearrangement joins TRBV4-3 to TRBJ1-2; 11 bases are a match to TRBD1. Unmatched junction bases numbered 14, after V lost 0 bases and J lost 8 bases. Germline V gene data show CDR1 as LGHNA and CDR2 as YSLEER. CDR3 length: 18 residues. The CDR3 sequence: CASSQDWGIGQGARGYTF. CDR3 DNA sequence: TGCGCCAGCAGCCAAGATTGGGGGATTGGACAGGGGGCCAGAGGCTACACCTTC.

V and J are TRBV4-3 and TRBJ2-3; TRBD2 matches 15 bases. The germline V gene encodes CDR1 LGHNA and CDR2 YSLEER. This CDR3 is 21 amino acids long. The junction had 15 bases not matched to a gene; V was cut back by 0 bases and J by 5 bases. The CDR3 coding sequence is TGCGCCAGCAGCCAAGACCTGGGGACTAGCGGGGGGATCCCCGCAGGAGATACGCAGTATTTT. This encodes CASSQDLGTSGGIPAGDTQYF.

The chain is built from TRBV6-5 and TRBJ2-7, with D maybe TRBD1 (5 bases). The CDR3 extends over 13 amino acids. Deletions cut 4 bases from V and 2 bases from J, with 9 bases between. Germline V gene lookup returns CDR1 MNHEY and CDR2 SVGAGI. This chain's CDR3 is CASSLSRAYEQYF. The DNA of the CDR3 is TGTGCCAGCAGTTTATCCAGGGCCTACGAGCAGTACTTC.

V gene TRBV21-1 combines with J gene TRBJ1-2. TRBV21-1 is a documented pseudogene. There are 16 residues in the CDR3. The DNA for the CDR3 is TGTGCCAGCAGCAAAGCAGCGGGACAGTTCCTTGGTGGCTACACCTTC. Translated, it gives CASSKAAGQFLGGYTF.

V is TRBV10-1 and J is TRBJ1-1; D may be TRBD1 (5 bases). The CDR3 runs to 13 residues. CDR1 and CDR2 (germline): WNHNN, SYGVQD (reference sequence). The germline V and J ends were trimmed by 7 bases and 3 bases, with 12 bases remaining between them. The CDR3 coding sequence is TGCGCCAGCATGAGAATGGGGGACACTGAAGCTTTCTTT. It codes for CASMRMGDTEAFF.

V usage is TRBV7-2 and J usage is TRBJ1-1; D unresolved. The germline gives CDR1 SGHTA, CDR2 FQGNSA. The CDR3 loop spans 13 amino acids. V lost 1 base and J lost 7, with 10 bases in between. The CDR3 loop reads CASSLVSGDEAFF. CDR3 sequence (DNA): TGTGCCAGCAGCTTAGTTTCCGGGGATGAAGCTTTCTTT. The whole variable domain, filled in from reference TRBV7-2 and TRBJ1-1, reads GAGVSQSPSNKVTEKGKDVELRCDPISGHTALYWYRQSLGQGLEFLIYFQGNSAPDKSGLPSDRFSAERTGGSVSTLTIQRTQQEDSAVYLCASSLVSGDEAFFGQGTRLTVV.

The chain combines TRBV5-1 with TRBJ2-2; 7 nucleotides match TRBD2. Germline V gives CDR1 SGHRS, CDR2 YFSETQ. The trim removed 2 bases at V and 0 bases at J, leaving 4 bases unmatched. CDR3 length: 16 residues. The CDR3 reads CASSLLAGANTGELFF. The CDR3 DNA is TGCGCCAGCAGCTTATTAGCGGGCGCGAACACCGGGGAGCTGTTTTTT.

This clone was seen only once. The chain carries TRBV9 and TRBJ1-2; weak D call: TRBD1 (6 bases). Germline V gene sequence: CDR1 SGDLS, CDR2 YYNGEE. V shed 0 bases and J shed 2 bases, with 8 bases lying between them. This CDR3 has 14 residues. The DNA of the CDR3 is TGTGCCAGCAGCGTAGTCACAGGGAACTATGGCTACACCTTC. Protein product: CASSVVTGNYGYTF.

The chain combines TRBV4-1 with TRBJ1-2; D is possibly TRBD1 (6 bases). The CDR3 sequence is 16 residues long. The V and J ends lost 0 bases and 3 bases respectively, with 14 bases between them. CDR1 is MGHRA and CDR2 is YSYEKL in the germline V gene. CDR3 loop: CASSQEPTGLDYGYTF. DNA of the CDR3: TGCGCCAGCAGCCAAGAACCGACAGGCCTGGACTATGGCTACACCTTC.

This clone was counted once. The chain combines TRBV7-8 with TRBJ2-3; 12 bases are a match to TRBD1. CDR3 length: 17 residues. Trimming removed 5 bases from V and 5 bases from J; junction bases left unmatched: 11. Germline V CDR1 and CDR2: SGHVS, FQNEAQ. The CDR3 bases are TGTGCCAGCAGCCCCCGGGACAGGGGGCGCAAGGAAGATACGCAGTATTTT. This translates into CASSPRDRGRKEDTQYF.